The sample holds many counts of the clone carrying this T cell receptor (beta chain). Its target is unknown. This sample stems from a study of breast tumors, draining lymph nodes, adjacent tissues. Findings of the study overall: Data only fit, rather than demonstrated, lymph node origin of most tumor T cells.

Breast cancer patients provided tissue from their axillary draining lymph nodes. TCRdb re-derived calls from the multiplex PCR reads in MiXCR, one entry per CDR3 protein. This sample has about 180,000 distinct CDR3 sequences, with around a third found just once. Trimming stripped 0 bases from V and 4 bases from J, with 13 bases between. The CDR3 extends over 17 amino acids. Per germline, CDR1 LGHNT and CDR2 FRNRAP. The source is a female donor with breast cancer. Some clones in this sample may be carry-over from other donors' samples. Sequenced material: axillary lymph node tissue. This chain links TRBV12-5 with TRBJ2-6; D is uncertain. Here the CDR3 DNA reads TGTGCTAGTGGTTTGGTACTCCAGAGCTGGGGGGCCAACGTCCTGACTTTC. It encodes CASGLVLQSWGANVLTF.